This T cell receptor (beta chain) came from a study of cytomegalovirus exposure and HLA in healthy donors. 60 Vbeta and 13 Jbeta primers were used in PCR. Sequencing used immunoSEQ multiplex PCR; TCRdb keeps in-frame clones, though not all of them. This sample's table reports about 120,000 clones. Notes on this clone: Its cognate antigen is unknown.

CDR3 length: 15 amino acids. Germline-derived CDR1 and CDR2 are MNHEY and SVGAGI. V shed 7 bases, J shed 3 bases, and the junction held 7 bases outside the gene matches. Study results and caveats: High sensitivity and specificity were reportedly achieved when the classifier diagnosed cytomegalovirus status. Per published accounts, TCR beta sequences correctly predicted the HLA-A and HLA-B alleles of most subjects. In a later analysis, common viral pathogens appeared linked to several of the most significant clusters.

The source of this sequence is a man in his thirties or forties in good health and CMV-seronegative. This chain joins TRBV6-5 and TRBJ1-5; 9 bases match TRBD1. Material for sequencing was PBMCs. CDR3 loop: CASTPGQGYNQPQHF. CDR3 DNA sequence: TGTGCCAGCACCCCGGGACAGGGTTACAATCAGCCCCAGCATTTT.